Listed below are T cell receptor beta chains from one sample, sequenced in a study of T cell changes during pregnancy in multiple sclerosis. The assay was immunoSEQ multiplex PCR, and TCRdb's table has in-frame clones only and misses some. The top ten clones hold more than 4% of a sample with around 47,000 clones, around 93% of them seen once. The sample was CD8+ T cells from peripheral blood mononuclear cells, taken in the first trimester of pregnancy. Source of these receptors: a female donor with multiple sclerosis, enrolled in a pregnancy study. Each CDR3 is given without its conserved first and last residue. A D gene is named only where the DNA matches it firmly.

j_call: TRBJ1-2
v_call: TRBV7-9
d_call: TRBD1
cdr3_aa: ASSQGWTGDNYGYT

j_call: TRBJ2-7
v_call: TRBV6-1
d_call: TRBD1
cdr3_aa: ASRGAYRGYEQY

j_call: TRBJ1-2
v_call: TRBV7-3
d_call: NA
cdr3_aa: ASSPMGGSNYGYT

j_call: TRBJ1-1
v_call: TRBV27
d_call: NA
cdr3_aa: ASSSYREAF

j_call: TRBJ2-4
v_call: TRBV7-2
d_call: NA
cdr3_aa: ASSLAIITGPWWIQY

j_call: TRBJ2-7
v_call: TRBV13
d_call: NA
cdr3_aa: ASSLGRYEQY

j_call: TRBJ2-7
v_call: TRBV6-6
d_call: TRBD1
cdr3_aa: ATGTDITYEQY

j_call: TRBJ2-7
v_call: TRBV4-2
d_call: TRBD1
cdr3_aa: ASSQDWSPGTGVSYEQY

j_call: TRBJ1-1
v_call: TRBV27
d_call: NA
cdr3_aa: ASSTGHLNTEAF

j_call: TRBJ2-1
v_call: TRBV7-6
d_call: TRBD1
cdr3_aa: ASSLRGPIGAYFNNEQF

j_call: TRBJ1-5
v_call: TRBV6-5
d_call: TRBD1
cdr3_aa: ASSYSGQGHQPQH

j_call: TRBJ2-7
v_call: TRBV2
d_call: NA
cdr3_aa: ASSEDSSSYEQY

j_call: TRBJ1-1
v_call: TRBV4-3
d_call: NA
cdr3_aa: ASSLDRRGTEAF

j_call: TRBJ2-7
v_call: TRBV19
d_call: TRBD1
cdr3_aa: ASSAGTGPAYEQY

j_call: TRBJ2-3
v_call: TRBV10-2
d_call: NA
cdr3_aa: ASTPGLPPSDTQY

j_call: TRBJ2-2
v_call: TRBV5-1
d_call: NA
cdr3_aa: ASSLAGGRVGNTGELF

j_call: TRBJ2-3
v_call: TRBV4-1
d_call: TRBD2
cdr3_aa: ASSQGGTGGRADTQY

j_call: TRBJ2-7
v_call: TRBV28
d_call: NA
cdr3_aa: ASRRQGKGNEQY

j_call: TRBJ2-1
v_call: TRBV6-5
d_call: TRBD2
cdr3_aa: ASRWSGGVDEQF

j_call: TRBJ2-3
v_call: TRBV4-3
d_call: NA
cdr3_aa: ASSQGAGGTDTQY

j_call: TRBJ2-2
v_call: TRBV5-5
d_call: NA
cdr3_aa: ASSHYEAGELF

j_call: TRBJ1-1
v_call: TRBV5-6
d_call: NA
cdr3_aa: ASSLRENTEAF

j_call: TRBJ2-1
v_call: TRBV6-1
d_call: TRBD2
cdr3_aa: ASSASGGGYNEQF

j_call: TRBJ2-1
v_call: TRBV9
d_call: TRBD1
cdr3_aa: ASSDRLTGGSYNEQF

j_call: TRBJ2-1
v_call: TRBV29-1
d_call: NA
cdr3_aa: SVEGGTYNEQF

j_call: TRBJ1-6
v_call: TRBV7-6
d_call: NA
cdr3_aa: ASSLEAGQNSPLH

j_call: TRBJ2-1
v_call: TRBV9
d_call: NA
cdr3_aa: ASSVGGGAYNEQF

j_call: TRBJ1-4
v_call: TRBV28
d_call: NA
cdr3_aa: ASSLIRVPTNEKLF

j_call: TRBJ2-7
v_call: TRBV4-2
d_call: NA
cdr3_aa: ASSQDPTSSYEQY

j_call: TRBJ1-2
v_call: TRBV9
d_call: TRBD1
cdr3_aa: ASQGVDGYT

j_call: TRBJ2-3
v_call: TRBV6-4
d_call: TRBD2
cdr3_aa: ASSCSGRASFTDTQY

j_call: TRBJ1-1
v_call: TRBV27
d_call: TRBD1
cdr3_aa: ASSLQTGVENTEAF

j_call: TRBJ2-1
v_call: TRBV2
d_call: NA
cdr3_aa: ASVSEKNNEQF

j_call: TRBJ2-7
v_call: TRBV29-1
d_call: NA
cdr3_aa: SVEGASEQY

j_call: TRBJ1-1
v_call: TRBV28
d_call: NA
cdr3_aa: ASSLARLNTEAF

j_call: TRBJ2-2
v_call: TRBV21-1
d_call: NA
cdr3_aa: ASSGGATGELF

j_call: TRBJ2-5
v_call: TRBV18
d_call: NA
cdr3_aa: ATPFGAAQETQY

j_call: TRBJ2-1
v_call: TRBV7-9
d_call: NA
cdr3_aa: ASSLGGAADEQF

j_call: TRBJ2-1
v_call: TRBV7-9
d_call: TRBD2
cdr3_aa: ASSLGGLASYNEQF

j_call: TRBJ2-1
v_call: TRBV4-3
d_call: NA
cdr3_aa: ASSRRDSPRDEQF

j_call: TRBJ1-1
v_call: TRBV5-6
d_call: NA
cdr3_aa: ASSLGGGFTEAF

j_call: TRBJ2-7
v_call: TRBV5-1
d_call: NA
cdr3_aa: ASSKDSFYEQY

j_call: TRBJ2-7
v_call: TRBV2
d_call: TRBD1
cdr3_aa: ASRTGVEQY

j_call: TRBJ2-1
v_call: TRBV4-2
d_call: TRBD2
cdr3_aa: ASSQDEGLAGVGEQF